These 9 T cell receptor beta chains share one sample of origin, sequenced in a study of T cell changes during pregnancy in multiple sclerosis. Data came from immunoSEQ multiplex PCR; TCRdb stores just in-frame clones and leaves some out. The data contain around 37,000 clones, approximately 90% of them singletons. This material consisted of CD8+ T cells from peripheral blood mononuclear cells, taken before pregnancy. These receptors were collected from a female donor with multiple sclerosis, enrolled in a pregnancy study.

The J gene is TRBJ1-1, the V gene TRBV15; D is unclear. Trimming took off 0 bases at V and 5 bases at J, with 7 bases between the two ends. This CDR3 has 13 amino acids. Germline V gene sequence: CDR1 LNHNV, CDR2 YYDKDF (reference sequence). Here the CDR3 reads CATSRDRRTEAFF. For the CDR3, the DNA is TGTGCCACCAGCAGAGATCGGAGAACTGAAGCTTTCTTT.

V gene TRBV28 combines with J gene TRBJ2-7; 8 bases are a match to TRBD2. Looked up from germline, CDR1 is MDHEN and CDR2 is SYDVKM. This CDR3 region has 15 residues. The V segment lost 2 bases and the J segment 0 bases; nucleotides outside the gene matches: 3. CDR3 protein: CASSLIAGGSYEQYF. The CDR3 nucleotides are TGTGCCAGCAGTTTAATTGCGGGAGGCTCCTACGAGCAGTACTTC.

The chain couples TRBV4-1 to TRBJ1-2, with 8 bases matching TRBD1. This CDR3 has 15 amino acids. V lost 3 bases, J lost 0 bases, and 3 bases stayed unmatched. Germline V gene lookup returns CDR1 MGHRA and CDR2 YSYEKL. The CDR3 bases are TGCGCCAGCAGCCAGAACAGGGGGACTAACTATGGCTACACCTTC. Its translation is CASSQNRGTNYGYTF.

This chain connects TRBV9 to TRBJ2-7; no definite D call. Germline assignment: CDR1 SGDLS and CDR2 YYNGEE. This CDR3 has 13 amino acids. Trimming removed 0 bases at V and 6 bases at J, with 10 bases between. This chain's CDR3 is CASSVGPDPEQYF. As DNA, the CDR3 is TGTGCCAGCAGCGTAGGTCCAGATCCCGAGCAGTACTTC.

V usage is TRBV27 and J usage is TRBJ2-2; 9 bases align to TRBD2. Germline V lookup: CDR1 MNHEY, CDR2 SMNVEV (reference sequence). There are 15 residues in the CDR3. With 7 bases clipped from V and 7 bases from J, the junction kept 10 bases outside the gene matches. CDR3 protein: CASTQEASGVGELFF. The CDR3, as DNA: TGTGCCAGCACCCAAGAGGCTAGCGGGGTCGGGGAGCTGTTTTTT.

The rearrangement links TRBV28 to TRBJ2-7, with D maybe TRBD2 (6 bases). V was clipped by 9 bases and J by 6 bases, with 18 bases between them. Looked up from germline, CDR1 is MDHEN and CDR2 is SYDVKM. The CDR3 is 13 amino acids. This CDR3 is CASHAVAESEQYF. In DNA, the CDR3 is TGTGCCAGTCACGCGGTAGCGGAGTCCGAGCAGTACTTC.

The chain uses TRBV11-2 and TRBJ2-3; possibly TRBD2 for D (5 bases). Deletions cut 1 base from V and 0 bases from J, with 8 bases between. Germline CDR1 SGHAT, CDR2 FQNNGV. CDR3 size: 15 residues. In DNA, the CDR3 is TGTGCCAGCAGCTTAGGTCCGGGGAGCACAGATACGCAGTATTTT. Amino acid sequence: CASSLGPGSTDTQYF.

The gene calls are TRBV4-1 and TRBJ2-7, with 8 bases identical to TRBD2. Trimming at V came to 5 bases and at J to 0 bases, leaving 9 bases not matched to a gene. The CDR3 has 16 residues. Germline CDR1 MGHRA, CDR2 YSYEKL. The CDR3 DNA sequence: TGCGCCAGCAGCTCAACGGGGGGGCGGGACTCCTACGAGCAGTACTTC. Protein product: CASSSTGGRDSYEQYF.

The chain recombines TRBV27 with TRBJ2-7; 9 nucleotides line up with TRBD2. The CDR3 covers 17 residues. Trimming at V came to 4 bases and at J to 3 bases, leaving 13 bases not matched to a gene. CDR1 MNHEY and CDR2 SMNVEV come from the germline V gene (reference sequence). The CDR3 loop is CASSSTLWAGGLYEQYF. CDR3 DNA sequence: TGTGCCAGCAGTTCCACCTTGTGGGCGGGAGGGCTCTACGAGCAGTACTTC.